This T cell receptor beta chain was captured in a study of T-cell reconstitution after alpha-beta-depleted transplantation in children. Preparation of the TCRbeta library used unique molecular identifiers. TCRdb reanalysed the PCR reads using MiXCR and keeps one entry per CDR3 protein. The sample yields some 450,000 distinct CDR3 sequences, around two fifths seen once. The study's findings and limits: After transplant, high TCRbeta diversity at day 60 in some patients arose from surviving recipient T cells and thymic progenitors. Reportedly, roughly two months post-transplant, alpha-beta T cells arose from several hundred expanded graft clones. It was newly produced T cells that mostly accounted for T-cell counts and diversity one year after transplant.

Concerning this clonotype itself: Its antigen is unidentified.

The CDR3 totals 14 residues. Germline trimming cut 3 bases from V and 9 bases from J; bases unmatched to any gene: 10. This specimen was PBMCs, taken before TCRalphabeta/CD19-depleted stem cell transplant. This chain connects TRBV12-3 or TRBV12-4 to TRBJ2-7; 8 bases map to TRBD2. This receptor was taken from a girl aged 2 to 9 with aplastic anemia, due to receive a stem cell transplant. CDR3 DNA sequence: TGTGCCAGCAGTTTTAAGCGGGGGCCCCCAGGGCAGTACTTC. As protein: CASSFKRGPPGQYF.